Detailed here is one TCR beta chain. The antigen is undetermined. V gave up 7 bases and J gave up 4 bases, with 11 bases separating them. The CDR3 sequence is 12 residues long. Germline assignment: CDR1 SGHRS and CDR2 YFSETQ. Produced via immunoSEQ multiplex PCR; TCRdb's table is partial and in-frame only. The sample lists tens of thousands of clones, about 94% occurring once. This record comes from a study of circulating and synovial CD4+ cells in juvenile arthritis. Findings and limits, study-wide: Bulk blood CD4 samples held at least an order of magnitude more or fewer genomes than CPL. Diversity here was lower than in bulk blood CD4 cells. Compared with bulk blood, circulating pathogenic-like lymphocytes shared substantially more CDR3 sequences with synovial T cells.

Sequenced samples came from active juvenile idiopathic arthritis patients. Sequences were obtained from CD4+ T cells from blood. This clonotype was sampled from a human donor with juvenile idiopathic arthritis. The V call is TRBV5-1, the J call TRBJ1-2; D is ambiguous. The CDR3 region is CASGYEGYGYTF. DNA for the CDR3: TGCGCCAGCGGATATGAGGGCTATGGCTACACCTTC.